This T cell receptor beta chain came from a study of monozygotic twins with inflammatory bowel disease (dated by TCRdb to between 2019 and 2020). Background on the whole study: The full study comprised 30 or so monozygotic twin pairs: nine German pairs (four IBD-concordant, five IBD-discordant) and 19 IBD-discordant Danish pairs. Each individual had, on average, about 151 000 unique TCRalpha sequences and 181 000 unique TCRbeta sequences available for analysis. Disease-associated traits were sought mainly through comparisons between IBD patients and their genetically identical healthy co-twins within discordant pairs.

Overall study outcomes, separate from this receptor: Differing immunosuppressive treatments among patients may have added background noise and inter-individual variability to the repertoires. The results gave no support for a single strong signal or clonotype linked to IBD. Repertoire similarity did not differ between concordant and discordant twins, which could be due to limited statistical power. Measured by the inverse Simpson index, TCRbeta repertoire diversity was lower in IBD patients than in their healthy co-twins. Fewer clonotypes were shared with other individuals by IBD patients than by healthy twins, most markedly in patients showing signs of disease activity. The analysis was unable to tell apart different T cell subtypes.

Turning to this clonotype: The target of this receptor is not known.

The CDR3 spans 14 residues, from the cysteine through the phenylalanine. DNA was not recorded. Looking up the germline V gene (reference sequence) yields CDR1 LGHDT and CDR2 YNNKEL. The library was obtained by 5' RACE. The input for every TCR library was approximately 3,500 ng of total RNA. For each sample, cDNA was synthesized in eight separate reactions using SMARTScribe reverse transcriptase. During cDNA synthesis, template switching introduced unique molecular identifiers that contained a 6-nucleotide sample barcode. Amplification of TCRalpha and TCRbeta cDNA involved two nested PCRs of approximately 17 and 9 cycles, and each PCR was followed by bead purification. Before amplification, the cDNA was treated with uracil DNA-glycosylase and purified using the QIAquick PCR purification kit. The second PCR was the step at which Illumina TruSeq-compatible adapters and sample-specific barcodes were added. TapeStation and Qubit were used to check library quality and concentration, and around 4.5 ng of each library went into the pool. Sequencing of pooled libraries was carried out on an Illumina HiSeq2500 single-index Rapid Run using 2 x 100 bp reads and custom sequencing primers. As for how the authors treated the data: UMI-based consensus assembly with MiGEC version 1.2.6 was used to correct PCR and sequencing errors. V(D)J alignment, clonotype assembly and CDR3 extraction were performed with MiXCR version 2.1.1. To normalise gene usage, clonotype sharing and MAIT/NKT TCR abundance, the top 1000, 10 000 and 20 000 clonotypes in each sample were analysed. After downsampling to 27 000 UMIs, diversity was calculated as the inverse Simpson index using the vegan R package. Statistical testing used paired Mann-Whitney U tests on the discordant twin pairs and applied Benjamini-Hochberg correction for multiple testing. TCRdb reprocessed the reads, so every CDR3 protein sequence counts as one entry and DNA is not shown. For this entry, the V and J calls and clone size follow TCRdb and not the study's own pipeline. In this sample's table one finds more than 350,000 distinct CDR3 sequences. The ten largest clones add up to 2.4% of the sample.

A roughly 2.5 ml peripheral blood sample was drawn into PAXgene tubes per donor and stored at -80°C. Total RNA was isolated from whole blood with the PAXgene blood miRNA kit on an automated QIAcube, without T cell sorting. Deep TCRalpha and TCRbeta repertoire profiling with unique molecular barcoding was performed on peripheral blood of monozygotic twin pairs concordant or discordant for inflammatory bowel disease. Smoking habits were recorded for all twin pairs, and individuals were classified as current, former or never smokers. The sequencing input was blood. The origin of this receptor is a human donor with ulcerative colitis or Crohn's disease, or a healthy co-twin of an affected twin (not recorded which). In this chain, TRBV3-1 is recombined with TRBJ2-2; TCRdb reports TRBD1, a call that lacks DNA to check it against. This receptor carries the CDR3 CASSFRDRVGELFF. Reference TRBV3-1 and TRBJ2-2 genes cover what lies past the CDR3, so the full variable domain is DTAVSQTPKYLVTQMGNDKSIKCEQNLGHDTMYWYKQDSKKFLKIMFSYNNKELIINETVPNRFSPKSPDKAHLNLHINSLELGDSAVYFCASSFRDRVGELFFGEGSRLTVL.